This is a list of T cell receptor beta chains from one sample in a study of T cells in Graves' hyperthyroidism and ophthalmopathy. Using its own MiXCR run on the multiplex PCR reads, TCRdb lists one record per CDR3 protein. In the table there are about 620,000 distinct CDR3 sequences, roughly 17% of which are singletons. Sequenced sample: blood. The receptors were sampled from a woman in her 30s with Graves' hyperthyroidism. Each CDR3 is given with its conserved first and last residue. D genes are given only for firm matches. Clone sizes are given selectively: once, few, many, or a class where the clone is expanded.

J	V	D	size	CDR3	DNA
TRBJ2-7	TRBV4-2	.	.	CASSLLGDATYEQYF	TGTGCCAGCAGCCTGCTGGGGGACGCCACCTACGAGCAGTACTTC
TRBJ2-2	TRBV5-1	.	many	CASSFVSGELFF	TGCGCCAGCAGCTTCGTGTCCGGGGAGCTGTTTTTT
TRBJ1-4	TRBV4-1	.	.	CASSQEGWEKLFF	TGCGCCAGCAGCCAAGAGGGATGGGAAAAACTGTTTTTT
TRBJ1-5	TRBV20-1	.	.	CSALEGNQPQHF	TGCAGTGCTCTGGAGGGCAATCAGCCCCAGCATTTT
TRBJ2-5	TRBV6-1	.	many	CASSDRVGEETQYF	TGTGCCAGCAGTGACAGGGTTGGGGAAGAGACCCAGTACTTC
TRBJ1-6	TRBV5-5	.	.	CASSLARGNPLHF	TGTGCCAGCAGCTTGGCAAGGGGGAACCCCCTCCACTTT
TRBJ1-2	TRBV30	.	.	CAWSGMGSYGYTF	TGTGCCTGGAGCGGGATGGGTTCCTATGGCTACACCTTC
TRBJ2-1	TRBV7-3	.	.	CASSSTGGSDEQFF	TGTGCCAGCAGCTCAACCGGGGGATCGGATGAGCAGTTCTTC
TRBJ2-3	TRBV3-1	.	many	CASSQGWGIGDTQYF	TGTGCCAGCAGCCAAGGGTGGGGCATAGGAGATACGCAGTATTTT
TRBJ2-5	TRBV11-2	.	.	CASSAKRLGPQETQYF	TGTGCCAGCAGCGCTAAGAGACTAGGTCCTCAAGAGACCCAGTACTTC
TRBJ2-1	TRBV5-1	TRBD2	.	CASSRTSGITYNEQFF	TGCGCCAGCAGCCGGACTAGCGGGATCACCTACAATGAGCAGTTCTTC
TRBJ1-5	TRBV19	.	.	CASSTLEGGNQPQHF	TGTGCCAGTAGTACCCTCGAGGGTGGCAATCAGCCCCAGCATTTT
TRBJ2-5	TRBV7-9	.	many	CASSPAFGESETQYF	TGTGCCAGCAGCCCGGCCTTCGGGGAGTCGGAGACCCAGTACTTC
TRBJ2-4	TRBV7-2	TRBD1	many	CASSRNRGRDAKNIQYF	TGTGCCAGCAGCCGTAACAGGGGGCGCGATGCCAAAAACATTCAGTACTTC
TRBJ1-1	TRBV5-1	.	many	CASSPSDERAFF	TGCGCCAGCAGCCCCTCGGACGAAAGAGCTTTCTTT
TRBJ2-7	TRBV11-3	TRBD2	few	CASSSPKTSGSSYEQYF	TGTGCCAGCAGCTCCCCCAAGACTAGCGGGAGTTCCTACGAGCAGTACTTC
TRBJ1-1	TRBV18	.	few	CASSLAEGDTEAFF	TGTGCCAGCTCACTAGCGGAAGGGGACACTGAAGCTTTCTTT
TRBJ2-4	TRBV12-3/TRBV12-4	.	many	CASRGGRGIQYF	TGTGCCAGCAGAGGAGGTCGGGGCATTCAGTACTTC
TRBJ1-5	TRBV28	.	many	CASSLLGGSVNQPQHF	TGTGCCAGCAGCCTCCTGGGAGGAAGCGTTAATCAGCCCCAGCATTTT
TRBJ2-7	TRBV20-1	.	many	CSARPTGTYEQYF	TGCAGTGCTAGACCGACAGGAACCTACGAGCAGTACTTC
TRBJ2-7	TRBV15	.	many	CATSMVEFSYEQYF	TGTGCCACCAGCATGGTGGAGTTCTCCTACGAGCAGTACTTC
TRBJ2-7	TRBV14	.	.	CASSLVEANYEQYF	TGTGCCAGCAGCCTAGTGGAAGCGAACTACGAGCAGTACTTC
TRBJ2-1	TRBV11-2	.	many	CAGSSGTGNEQFF	TGTGCCGGGAGTAGCGGGACAGGCAATGAGCAGTTCTTC
TRBJ1-5	TRBV11-2	.	many	CASSAQGSQPQHF	TGTGCCAGCAGCGCCCAGGGGTCTCAGCCCCAGCATTTT
TRBJ2-5	TRBV7-8	.	many	CASSPDSGRQETQYF	TGTGCCAGCAGCCCCGACTCCGGACGGCAAGAGACCCAGTACTTC
TRBJ1-5	TRBV18	.	.	CASSRERTVSNQPQHF	TGTGCCAGCTCACGAGAAAGGACAGTCTCAAATCAGCCCCAGCATTTT
TRBJ1-1	TRBV29-1	.	.	CSVSGTEAFF	TGCAGCGTTTCCGGCACTGAAGCTTTCTTT
TRBJ2-5	TRBV27	.	few	CASSYSAGWAQYF	TGTGCCAGCAGTTACAGCGCCGGCTGGGCCCAGTACTTC
TRBJ2-2	TRBV7-6	TRBD2	.	CASSARLAGVPRDTGELFF	TGTGCCAGCAGCGCCCGACTAGCGGGAGTTCCCCGGGACACCGGGGAGCTGTTTTTT
TRBJ2-3	TRBV7-8	.	many	CASSSPPLYTDTQYF	TGTGCCAGCAGCTCACCCCCCCTTTACACAGATACGCAGTATTTT
TRBJ1-3	TRBV2	TRBD1	few	CASSEQRTGGDGNTIYF	TGTGCCAGCAGTGAACAGAGGACAGGGGGCGATGGAAACACCATATATTTT
TRBJ2-3	TRBV20-1	TRBD2	few	CSAFLAGGRTDTQYF	TGCAGTGCTTTTCTAGCGGGAGGGCGCACAGATACGCAGTATTTT
TRBJ2-7	TRBV20-1	TRBD2	many	CSARDQAGPGYEQYF	TGCAGTGCTAGAGATCAAGCGGGACCAGGCTACGAGCAGTACTTC
TRBJ2-7	TRBV6-1	.	many	CASSEGPGPFEQYF	TGTGCCAGCAGTGAAGGGCCGGGCCCCTTCGAGCAGTACTTC
TRBJ2-3	TRBV11-2	TRBD2	.	CASSLEMAGLAINTQYF	TGTGCCAGCAGCTTAGAGATGGCGGGACTAGCGATTAATACGCAGTATTTT
TRBJ2-1	TRBV29-1	.	.	CSVEGWERDEQFF	TGCAGCGTTGAAGGATGGGAAAGGGATGAGCAGTTCTTC
TRBJ2-7	TRBV7-9	.	few	CASSSTSTGSYEQYF	TGTGCCAGCAGCTCAACTTCGACAGGATCCTACGAGCAGTACTTC
TRBJ2-7	TRBV9	TRBD2	few	CASSVTSGDYEQYF	TGTGCCAGCAGTGTGACTAGCGGCGACTACGAGCAGTACTTC
TRBJ2-3	TRBV5-1	.	few	CASSPLDDHTDTQYF	TGCGCCAGCAGCCCTCTGGACGACCACACAGATACGCAGTATTTT
TRBJ2-1	TRBV5-6	.	.	CASSLIAEWAYNEQFF	TGTGCCAGCAGCTTAATTGCGGAGTGGGCCTACAATGAGCAGTTCTTC
TRBJ2-2	TRBV9	.	few	CASSGGLNTGELFF	TGTGCCAGCAGTGGAGGACTGAACACCGGGGAGCTGTTTTTT
TRBJ2-1	TRBV7-3	.	few	CASSPRLLNEQFF	TGTGCCAGCAGCCCCCGACTACTCAATGAGCAGTTCTTC
TRBJ2-3	TRBV5-8	.	once	CASGFGLRSTDTQYF	TGTGCCAGCGGCTTTGGTCTGCGAAGCACAGATACGCAGTATTTT
TRBJ2-2	TRBV6-1	.	few	CANFGKVNTGELFF	TGTGCCAACTTCGGGAAGGTGAACACCGGGGAGCTGTTTTTT
TRBJ2-7	TRBV6-1	.	many	CASTRSPSGAYEQYF	TGTGCCAGCACCCGGTCGCCATCTGGGGCCTACGAGCAGTACTTC
TRBJ1-1	TRBV11-3	TRBD1	many	CASSSRQGLNTEAFF	TGTGCCAGCAGCTCACGACAGGGCCTGAACACTGAAGCTTTCTTT
TRBJ1-5	TRBV6-1	.	few	CASSQTQPQHF	TGTGCCAGCAGCCAAACTCAGCCCCAGCATTTT
TRBJ2-5	TRBV7-9	.	few	CASSLGVRTHQETQYF	TGTGCCAGCAGCTTAGGGGTTAGGACACACCAAGAGACCCAGTACTTC
TRBJ2-7	TRBV28	.	.	CASSLRLVGPNEQYF	TGTGCCAGCAGTTTAAGGCTCGTGGGACCAAATGAGCAGTACTTC
TRBJ1-2	TRBV5-1	TRBD1	few	CASSADRGSANYGYTF	TGCGCCAGCAGCGCCGACAGGGGGTCGGCTAACTATGGCTACACCTTC
TRBJ1-6	TRBV20-1	TRBD1	.	CSQQTGKNSPLHF	TGCAGTCAACAGACAGGGAAGAATTCACCCCTCCACTTT
TRBJ2-7	TRBV5-1	.	.	CASSLNLGLSYEQYF	TGCGCCAGCAGCTTGAATTTGGGCTTATCCTACGAGCAGTACTTC
TRBJ2-1	TRBV19	.	.	CASGTPLSSYNEQFF	TGTGCCAGTGGGACACCTCTGAGCTCCTACAATGAGCAGTTCTTC